This T cell receptor (beta chain) was identified in a study of Ad26.COV2.S vaccination and SARS-CoV-2 variants. Study details: Donor allocation was to the COV1001 Ad26.COV2.S trial arm. Study-wide points: Recipients of either vaccine or placebo displayed similar breadth of non-spike TCRs. Once vaccination had occurred, spike-specific CD8+ and CD4+ T cell responses reportedly showed substantial breadth.

About this clone: What it binds is not known.

The CDR3 sequence is 16 residues long. Germline CDR1 KGHDR, CDR2 SFDVKD. V lost 1 base to trimming and J lost 2 bases, with 14 bases between them. TCRdb's table, derived via immunoSEQ multiplex PCR, lists solely in-frame clones and lacks some. The data contain about half a million clones, nearly 90% of them singletons. Indicated treatment: roughly 19 received Ad26.COV2.S at low or high dose, single or two shots; 5 received placebo; per-sample allocation not given. The study sampled participants on day 63 after the first vaccine or placebo injection. This vaccine is an Ad26 vector that expresses the Wuhan-strain SARS-CoV-2 spike.

Specimen: peripheral blood, collected in a trial of Ad26.COV2.S vaccine versus placebo. The sequence was obtained from a person aged 18-65 years who received the Ad26.COV2.S COVID-19 vaccine or a placebo. This chain connects TRBV24-1 to TRBJ2-7, with a weak D call TRBD1 (6 bases). CDR3 loop: CATSDLELGTTYEQYF. DNA for the CDR3: TGTGCCACCAGTGATTTAGAGCTCGGGACAACCTACGAGCAGTACTTC.